This entry describes one T cell receptor (beta chain). Antigen: not known. Germline CDR1 and CDR2: SGHTA and FQGTGA. V lost 0 bases to trimming and J lost 3 bases; unmatched junction nucleotides: 5. The CDR3 is made up of 15 amino acids. This sample is part of a study of OX40 agonist ivuxolimab in advanced cancers. Overall study: Participants could have had prior anti-PD-1, anti-PD-L1 or anti-CTLA-4 therapy, and around 40% had some. Three patients got partial responses; one had hepatocellular carcinoma and two had cutaneous melanoma. Study-level results: Average numbers of expanded clones were greater in CD8+ T cells than in CD4+. CD4+ and CD8+ blood T cells expanded clonally by week 6 at 0.1 to 3.0 mg/kg.

TCRdb's table, derived via immunoSEQ multiplex PCR, lists solely in-frame clones and lacks some. The table shows about 21,000 clones, with about 80% occurring only once. The chain couples TRBV7-3 to TRBJ2-7; 7 nucleotides align to TRBD2. The specimen comprised CD4+ or CD8+ T cells sorted from blood, sampled in a trial of the OX40 agonist ivuxolimab. The sequence derives from an adult with an advanced solid tumor such as melanoma, head and neck, liver or kidney cancer. In DNA, the CDR3 is TGTGCCAGCAGCTTAACGTCGGGGGAGGGCTACGAGCAGTACTTC. This translates into CASSLTSGEGYEQYF.